The 21 T cell receptor beta chains reported below all come from one sample, sequenced in a study of tumor-infiltrating lymphocytes in localized non-small cell lung cancer. Measured with immunoSEQ multiplex PCR; TCRdb has only the in-frame clones, and not every one. The sample lists roughly 24,000 clones, roughly 69% occurring once. Material: lung tumor tissue. The receptor set was obtained from a human donor with non-small cell lung cancer.

The J gene is TRBJ2-1, the V gene TRBV6-5; 8 positions match TRBD2. The CDR3 sequence is 16 residues long. Germline trimming cut 0 bases from V and 7 bases from J; bases unmatched to any gene: 8. Per germline, CDR1 MNHEY and CDR2 SVGAGI. The CDR3 sequence: CASSYSTSGSINEQFF. The CDR3 nucleotides read TGTGCCAGCAGTTACTCGACGAGCGGGAGTATTAATGAGCAGTTCTTC.

The rearrangement joins TRBV27 to TRBJ2-7, with D perhaps TRBD1 (5 bases). Per germline, CDR1 MNHEY and CDR2 SMNVEV (reference sequence). This CDR3 comprises 15 residues. V lost 4 bases and J 2 bases, leaving 15 bases between the germline ends. CDR3 nucleotides: TGTGCCAGCAGTTCCCTGACAGTCCCTCCCTACGAGCAGTACTTC. Its protein product is CASSSLTVPPYEQYF.

This chain joins TRBV10-3 and TRBJ2-2; D is uncertain. Germline V CDR1 and CDR2: ENHRY, SYGVKD. CDR3 length: 14 residues. V shed 0 bases and J shed 4 bases, with 6 bases lying between them. CDR3 amino acids: CAISESSSTGELFF. The CDR3 DNA reads as TGTGCCATCAGTGAGTCGTCATCCACCGGGGAGCTGTTTTTT.

This chain links TRBV7-4 with TRBJ2-4; TRBD1 matches at 7 bases. V gave up 2 bases and J gave up 1 base; unmatched junction bases: 8. CDR1 is SGHVT and CDR2 is SQSDAQ in the germline V gene. CDR3 length equals 17 residues. The CDR3 spells CASSLPPTGVAKNIQYF. The CDR3, as DNA: TGTGCCAGCAGCTTACCTCCCACAGGGGTGGCCAAAAACATTCAGTACTTC. Looking up the rest from reference TRBV7-4 and TRBJ2-4 gives the full variable domain: GAGVSQSPRYKVAKRGRDVALRCDSISGHVTLYWYRQTLGQGSEVLTYSQSDAQRDKSGRPSGRFSAERPERSVSTLKIQRTEQGDSAVYLCASSLPPTGVAKNIQYFGAGTRLSVL.

The J gene is TRBJ2-5, the V gene TRBV5-6; D is tentatively TRBD1 or TRBD2 (5 bases each). With 4 bases removed from V and 1 base from J, the gap between germline ends came to 14 bases. The CDR3 contains 15 residues. From germline, CDR1 is SGHDT and CDR2 YYEEEE. DNA of the CDR3: TGTGCCAGCAGCGGGGACGGAGTCTCCCAAGAGACCCAGTACTTC. It translates to CASSGDGVSQETQYF. The whole variable domain, remainder taken from reference TRBV5-6 and TRBJ2-5, is DAGVTQSPTHLIKTRGQQVTLRCSPKSGHDTVSWYQQALGQGPQFIFQYYEEEERQRGNFPDRFSGHQFPNYSSELNVNALLLGDSALYLCASSGDGVSQETQYFGPGTRLLVL.

The V call is TRBV27, the J call TRBJ1-4, with unresolved D. Between the trimmed V and J ends, which lost 0 bases and 5 bases, there was a span of 10 bases. In germline, CDR1 is MNHEY, CDR2 SMNVEV (reference sequence). The CDR3 runs 15 residues. CDR3 bases: TGTGCCAGCAGTTTATCGTCGTCTGTGAATGAAAAACTGTTTTTT. This gives the protein CASSLSSSVNEKLFF. Supplemented by reference TRBV27 and TRBJ1-4, the full variable domain reads EAQVTQNPRYLITVTGKKLTVTCSQNMNHEYMSWYRQDPGLGLRQIYYSMNVEVTDKGDVPEGYKVSRKEKRNFPLILESPSPNQTSLYFCASSLSSSVNEKLFFGSGTQLSVL.

The chain couples TRBV7-2 to TRBJ1-1; weak D call: TRBD1 (5 bases). V was clipped by 5 bases and J by 4 bases, with 17 bases between them. In germline, CDR1 is SGHTA, CDR2 FQGNSA. The CDR3 extends over 15 amino acids. In DNA, the CDR3 is TGTGCCAGCAGCCCACAGATTTCCGGGGCCACTGAAGCTTTCTTT. It yields the protein CASSPQISGATEAFF. Looking up the rest from reference TRBV7-2 and TRBJ1-1 gives the full variable domain: GAGVSQSPSNKVTEKGKDVELRCDPISGHTALYWYRQSLGQGLEFLIYFQGNSAPDKSGLPSDRFSAERTGGSVSTLTIQRTQQEDSAVYLCASSPQISGATEAFFGQGTRLTVV.

V is TRBV6-6 and J is TRBJ2-2, with TRBD2 identical over 7 bases. This CDR3 spans 15 amino acids. V gave up 6 bases and J gave up 6 bases; unmatched junction bases: 10. Germline CDR1 and CDR2: MNHNY and SVGAGI (reference sequence). This CDR3 reads CASSSSLGLAGELFF. DNA for the CDR3: TGTGCCAGCAGCTCCTCCCTTGGACTAGCCGGGGAGCTGTTTTTT.

This chain joins TRBV7-2 and TRBJ2-2; D is undetermined. Trimming took off 6 bases at V and 5 bases at J, with 16 bases between the two ends. This CDR3 has 15 amino acids. From germline, CDR1 is SGHTA and CDR2 FQGNSA. CDR3 bases: TGTGCCAGCAGTCCGGACCGGAGAAGGACCGGGGAGCTGTTTTTT. Encoded protein: CASSPDRRRTGELFF.

The rearrangement links TRBV4-2 to TRBJ2-2, with D maybe TRBD1 (5 bases). CDR1 is LGHNA, CDR2 YNFKEQ, per germline. V shed 3 bases and J shed 0 bases, with 11 bases lying between them. The CDR3 spans 16 residues. For the CDR3, the DNA is TGTGCCAGCAGCCACCTGACAGAGGCGAACACCGGGGAGCTGTTTTTT. Amino acid sequence: CASSHLTEANTGELFF.

The chain has TRBV30 and TRBJ2-7; D might be TRBD1 (5 bases). The CDR3 loop spans 17 amino acids. The germline V gene encodes CDR1 GTSNPN and CDR2 SVGIG (reference sequence). V lost 0 bases, J lost 2 bases, and 20 bases lay in between. The CDR3 here is CAWSVRLAIDRAYEQYF. CDR3 bases: TGTGCCTGGAGTGTGAGGCTTGCAATTGACAGAGCCTACGAGCAGTACTTC.

This clone was counted between two and nine times. This sequence joins TRBV28 and TRBJ2-1; 9 nucleotides match TRBD2. The CDR3 sequence is 17 residues long. From germline, CDR1 is MDHEN and CDR2 SYDVKM. J lost 7 bases, V lost 3 bases, and 13 bases had no gene match. Written as DNA, the CDR3 is TGTGCCAGCAGTTTGTATCAAGCGGGAGGAGGTCTAAATGAGCAGTTCTTC. It specifies CASSLYQAGGGLNEQFF. The variable domain in full, with the rest retrieved from reference TRBV28 and TRBJ2-1, is DVKVTQSSRYLVKRTGEKVFLECVQDMDHENMFWYRQDPGLGLRLIYFSYDVKMKEKGDIPEGYSVSREKKERFSLILESASTNQTSMYLCASSLYQAGGGLNEQFFGPGTRLTVL.

The chain carries TRBV7-3 and TRBJ2-5, with 7 bases aligning to TRBD2. The CDR3 totals 16 residues. The ends lost 6 bases at V and 0 bases at J; junction bases unmatched: 10. Germline CDR1 reads SGHTA; CDR2 reads FQGTGA. The CDR3 loop reads CASRRGASGNQETQYF. The CDR3 coding sequence is TGTGCCAGCAGGAGAGGGGCTAGCGGAAACCAAGAGACCCAGTACTTC.

V usage is TRBV9 and J usage is TRBJ1-1; 9 bases match TRBD1. The CDR3 length is 15 residues. The germline gives CDR1 SGDLS, CDR2 YYNGEE. The trim removed 3 bases at V and 4 bases at J, leaving 7 bases unmatched. CDR3 sequence: CASSATGGRGTEAFF. The DNA of the CDR3 is TGTGCCAGCAGCGCAACAGGGGGCCGGGGCACTGAAGCTTTCTTT.

In its sample, this clone was seen once. The chain employs TRBV28 and TRBJ1-5; a possible D gene is TRBD1 (5 bases). Trimming pared 6 bases from V and 0 bases from J, leaving 21 bases between. This CDR3 spans 18 amino acids. Per the germline V gene, CDR1 is MDHEN and CDR2 is SYDVKM. In DNA, the CDR3 is TGTGCCAGCAGCCCCGCCGGGGGGGAGCGATATAGCAATCAGCCCCAGCATTTT. Translation: CASSPAGGERYSNQPQHF.

The V and J genes are TRBV27 and TRBJ1-2; D not resolved. The V end lost 0 bases, the J end lost 3 bases, and 2 bases lay between the germline ends. Germline loops: CDR1 MNHEY, CDR2 SMNVEV (reference sequence). There are 12 residues in the CDR3. CDR3 sequence reads: CASSLSHYGYTF. As DNA, the CDR3 is TGTGCCAGCAGTTTATCGCACTATGGCTACACCTTC.

The V gene is TRBV5-5, the J gene TRBJ2-5, with 7 bases fitting TRBD1. V shed 0 bases and J 5 bases; nucleotides not matched to a gene: 7. The length of the CDR3 is 15 residues. CDR1 and CDR2 from the germline V gene are SGHKS and YYEKEE (reference sequence). The CDR3 sequence: CASSLGQGRGETQYF. CDR3 in DNA: TGTGCCAGCAGCTTGGGACAGGGTCGGGGTGAGACCCAGTACTTC.

The table lists this clone with a few counts. The chain employs TRBV27 and TRBJ1-4, with D uncertain. Germline CDR1 and CDR2: MNHEY and SMNVEV (reference sequence). Trimming cost V 6 bases and J 3 bases, with 11 bases left between them. The length of the CDR3 is 14 residues. As DNA, the CDR3 is TGTGCCAGCAGGTCGAGGGATGCTAATGAAAAACTGTTTTTT. Amino acid sequence: CASRSRDANEKLFF.

The chain links TRBV19 to TRBJ1-5; 12 bases align to TRBD1. The trim removed 6 bases at V and 2 bases at J, leaving 11 bases unmatched. The CDR3 is 18 amino acids. Per germline, CDR1 LNHDA and CDR2 SQIVND (reference sequence). CDR3 in amino acids: CASRGDRDRGPRNQPQHF. Written as DNA, the CDR3 is TGTGCCAGTAGGGGAGACCGGGACAGGGGGCCTCGCAATCAGCCCCAGCATTTT.

The chain joins TRBV11-3 to TRBJ2-3; maybe TRBD2 (6 bases). Germline V gene data show CDR1 as SGHNT and CDR2 as YENEEA. This CDR3 has 14 residues. Trimming cost V 5 bases and J 4 bases, with 13 bases left between them. The chain's CDR3 is CASSKTSWPDTQYF. The CDR3 bases are TGTGCCAGCAGCAAGACTAGTTGGCCAGATACGCAGTATTTT.

The CDR3 region is CASSVIRRELPDTQYF. CDR3 in DNA: TGTGCCAGCAGCGTTATTAGGCGGGAGCTTCCAGATACGCAGTATTTT. The chain links TRBV7-7 to TRBJ2-3, with TRBD2 matching 7 bases. Germline CDR1 reads SSHAT; CDR2 reads FNYEAQ (reference sequence). Losses at the gene ends were 5 bases for V and 4 bases for J; bases not matched to a gene: 12. The CDR3 has 16 amino acids.